Given below is one TCR beta chain in context. The sample comes from a study of blood T cell repertoires in COVID-19. Sequencing was performed with immunoSEQ multiplex PCR; in TCRdb, only in-frame clones are kept and a portion is missing. This repertoire shows some 240,000 clones, roughly 85% found once; its top ten account for about 2.5%. This TCR derives from a woman in her 70s with COVID-19, enrolled during active disease. Sequenced material: peripheral blood.

The CDR3, as DNA: TGTGCCAGCAGCAATTTGGGGACAGGGTCGTTTGGCAATCAGCCCCAGCATTTT. The encoded protein is CASSNLGTGSFGNQPQHF. The chain couples TRBV21-1 to TRBJ1-5; the table's D gene call, TRBD1, was not cross checked with the DNA. TRBV21-1 is assigned pseudogene status. The CDR3 covers 18 residues.